This TCR beta chain came from a study of CD8 T cells in Susac syndrome. Trimming removed 2 bases from V and 8 bases from J, with 4 bases in between. The CDR3 totals 12 residues. Germline values: CDR1 WSHSY, CDR2 SAAADI. Reverse transcription of about 0.5 to 1 ug RNA used random hexamers. Across 54 Vbeta and 13 Jbeta, immunoSEQ multiplex PCR amplified TCR beta CDR3. TCRdb reprocessed the immunoSEQ multiplex PCR reads with MiXCR, giving one entry per CDR3 protein. The sample has approximately 170,000 distinct CDR3 sequences, just under 95% seen once. CD8+ and CD4+ blood T cells underwent TCR beta sequencing. TEMRA cells were FACS-enriched and CD8+ and CD4+ T cells negatively isolated.

Material: CD4+ T cells from PBMCs. The chain joins TRBV10-2 to TRBJ1-6; the D is unclear. The clonotype comes from a human donor in good health. CDR3 residues: CASSEMDSPLHF. CDR3 DNA: TGCGCCAGCAGTGAGATGGATTCACCCCTCCACTTT.